Listed below are T cell receptor beta chains from one sample, sequenced in a study of PD-L1 blockade in urothelial cancer. TCRdb's table, derived via immunoSEQ multiplex PCR, lists solely in-frame clones and lacks some. Of 40,000 to 50,000 clones detected, roughly 80% appear once; the ten largest clones hold 3% to 4%. The starting material was PBMCs, obtained around atezolizumab (anti-PD-L1) treatment. The receptors shown here come from a man between 65 and 79 years old with urothelial cancer. Each CDR3 is given with its conserved first and last residue. D genes are given only for firm matches. Only some rows state a clone size, as once, few, many or a class for expanded clones.

clone_size,d_call,v_call,j_call,cdr3_aa,cdr3_nt
NA,NA,TRBV27,TRBJ1-5,CASSSGDTNQPQHF,TGTGCCAGCAGTTCGGGGGATACCAATCAGCCCCAGCATTTT
NA,TRBD1,TRBV5-1,TRBJ2-2,CASTQAGGTGELFF,TGCGCCAGCACACAAGCAGGGGGAACCGGGGAGCTGTTTTTT
NA,TRBD1,TRBV2,TRBJ2-2,CASSEDRGTGELFF,TGTGCCAGCAGTGAAGACAGGGGTACCGGGGAGCTGTTTTTT
once,NA,TRBV11-1,TRBJ1-3,CASRSRDTFSSGNTIYF,TGTGCCAGCAGAAGTCGGGACACCTTTTCCTCTGGAAACACCATATATTTT
NA,NA,TRBV5-6,TRBJ2-7,CASSLALGGRTYEQYF,TGTGCCAGCAGCTTGGCCCTGGGTGGCAGGACCTACGAGCAGTACTTC
many,NA,TRBV29-1,TRBJ2-1,CSAAPFSYNEQFF,TGCAGCGCCGCGCCTTTCTCCTACAATGAGCAGTTCTTC
NA,TRBD1,TRBV5-4,TRBJ2-3,CASSSYRGRTDTQYF,TGTGCCAGCAGTAGCTACAGGGGCCGCACAGATACGCAGTATTTT
NA,NA,TRBV9,TRBJ2-6,CASSATGSGANVLTF,TGTGCCAGCAGCGCAACTGGCTCTGGGGCCAACGTCCTGACTTTC
NA,NA,TRBV5-6,TRBJ2-3,CASSLYGPGRADTQYF,TGTGCCAGCAGCTTGTACGGGCCCGGGCGGGCAGATACGCAGTATTTT
NA,NA,TRBV5-6,TRBJ1-1,CASSLINGLGVTEAFF,TGTGCCAGCAGCTTGATTAACGGCCTCGGGGTCACTGAAGCTTTCTTT
NA,NA,TRBV5-4,TRBJ2-5,CASSLAGRKETQYF,TGTGCCAGCAGCTTGGCAGGAAGGAAAGAGACCCAGTACTTC
once,TRBD1,TRBV30,TRBJ1-3,CAWSPDRGAGNTIYF,TGTGCCTGGAGTCCAGACAGGGGAGCTGGAAACACCATATATTTT